This TCR beta chain was identified during a study of glioma-infiltrating T cells. As for the study in general: Presurgical dexamethasone in glioma patients lasted six or fewer days.

Amplification of TCR alpha and beta CDR3 regions from RNA used iRepertoire nested multiplex PCR. For one-step reverse transcription and amplification, about 90-450 ng of tissue mRNA or PBMC total RNA was used. TCRdb used MiXCR to reprocess the multiplex PCR reads, holding one entry per CDR3 protein. The sample lists approximately 400,000 distinct CDR3 sequences, more than 35% seen once, with about 12% in the top ten. V was cut by 4 bases and J by 5 bases, with 17 bases left in between. From germline, CDR1 is SGHTA and CDR2 FQGNSA. CDR3 size: 16 residues. Sequences were obtained from glioma tissue, nonneoplastic brain tissue, or PBMCs (not recorded which). This receptor was obtained from a human donor with low-grade glioma or glioblastoma, undergoing nonglioma brain surgery, or in good health (not recorded which). V is TRBV7-2 and J is TRBJ2-2; weak D call: TRBD1 (6 bases). The CDR3 protein is CASSSTLQGWTGELFF. DNA of the CDR3: TGTGCCAGCAGCTCAACGTTACAGGGCTGGACCGGGGAGCTGTTTTTT.